This passage covers 4 T cell receptor beta chains from one sample sequenced in a study of blood T cells in healthy people across ages. The use of a sample-barcoded 5' primer and a J-beta primer mix characterized a second PCR of 7 to 11 cycles. TCRdb redid the calling of the 5' RACE reads with MiXCR, one entry per CDR3 protein. The sample records 800,000 or so distinct CDR3 sequences, about 25% being singletons. The same sample was also used in a study of T cells of mothers and their children.

Source material: blood. Receptor source: a boy aged 5-17 years in good health.

There are a few counts of this clonotype. The V gene is TRBV28, the J gene TRBJ2-1; D uncertain. CDR1 is MDHEN and CDR2 is SYDVKM in the germline V gene. V gave up 1 base and J gave up 5 bases, with 6 bases separating them. This CDR3 contains 13 residues. CDR3 DNA: TGTGCCAGCAGTTTATTTACAAACAATGAGCAGTTCTTC. Protein sequence: CASSLFTNNEQFF. The full variable domain, with the rest looked up from reference TRBV28 and TRBJ2-1, is DVKVTQSSRYLVKRTGEKVFLECVQDMDHENMFWYRQDPGLGLRLIYFSYDVKMKEKGDIPEGYSVSREKKERFSLILESASTNQTSMYLCASSLFTNNEQFFGPGTRLTVL.

CDR3 in DNA: TGTGCCAGCAGTTCCGGGAGATTTGCGTCGACAACTGAAAAACTGTTTTTT. Protein sequence: CASSSGRFASTTEKLFF. The J gene is TRBJ1-4, the V gene TRBV27; D call uncertain. This CDR3 has 17 residues. Germline-derived CDR1 and CDR2 are MNHEY and SMNVEV (reference sequence). The V end was cut by 4 bases, the J end by 7 bases, with 22 bases between.

The chain links TRBV29-1 to TRBJ2-5; 9 bases line up with TRBD1. CDR3 length: 17 residues. Germline CDR1 reads SQVTM; CDR2 reads ANQGSEA. With 1 base clipped from V and 8 bases from J, the junction kept 17 bases outside the gene matches. The CDR3 is CSVEGGPGQGADDTQYF. CDR3 DNA sequence: TGCAGCGTTGAAGGTGGCCCGGGACAGGGCGCCGATGACACCCAGTACTTC.

This clonotype has a handful of counts. An end of the junction does not agree with germline; a read error may underlie this. J is TRBJ1-2 and V is TRBV20-1; perhaps TRBD1 as D (6 bases). The CDR3 has 14 amino acids. Germline V gives CDR1 DFQATT, CDR2 SNEGSKA (reference sequence). The CDR3 spells CSATKDSTNNGYTF. In DNA form, the CDR3 reads TGCAGTGCTACCAAGGACAGCACTAACAATGGCTACACCTTC.